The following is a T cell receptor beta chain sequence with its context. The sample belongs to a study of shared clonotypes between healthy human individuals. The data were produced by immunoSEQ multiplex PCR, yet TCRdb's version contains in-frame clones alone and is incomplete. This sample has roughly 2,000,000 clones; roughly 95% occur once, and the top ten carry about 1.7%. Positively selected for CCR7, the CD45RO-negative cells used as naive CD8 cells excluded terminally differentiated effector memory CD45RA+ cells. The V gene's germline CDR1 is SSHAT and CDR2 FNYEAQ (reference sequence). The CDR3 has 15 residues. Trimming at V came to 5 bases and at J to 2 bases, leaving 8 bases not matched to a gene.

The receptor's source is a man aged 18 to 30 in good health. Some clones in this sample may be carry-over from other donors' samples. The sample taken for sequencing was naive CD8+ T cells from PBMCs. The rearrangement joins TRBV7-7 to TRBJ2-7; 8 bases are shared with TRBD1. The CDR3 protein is CASSVGQGVAYEQYF. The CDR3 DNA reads TGTGCCAGCAGCGTCGGACAGGGAGTAGCCTACGAGCAGTACTTC.